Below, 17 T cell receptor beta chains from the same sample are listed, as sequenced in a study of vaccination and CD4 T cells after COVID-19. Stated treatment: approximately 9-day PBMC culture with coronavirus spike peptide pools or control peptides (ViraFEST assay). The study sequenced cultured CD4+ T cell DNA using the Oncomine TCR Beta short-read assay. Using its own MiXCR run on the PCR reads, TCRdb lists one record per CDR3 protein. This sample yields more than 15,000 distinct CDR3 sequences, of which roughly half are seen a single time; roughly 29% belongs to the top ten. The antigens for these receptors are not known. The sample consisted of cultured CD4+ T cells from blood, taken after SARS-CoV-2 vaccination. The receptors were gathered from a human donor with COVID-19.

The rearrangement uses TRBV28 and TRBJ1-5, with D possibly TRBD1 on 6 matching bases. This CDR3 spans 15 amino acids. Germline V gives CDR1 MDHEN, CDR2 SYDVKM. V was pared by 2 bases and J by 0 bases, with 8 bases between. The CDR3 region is CASSLQGSSNQPQHF. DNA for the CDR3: TGTGCCAGCAGTTTACAGGGGAGTAGCAATCAGCCCCAGCATTTT.

The CDR3 reads CASSLPRRGAEGEAFF. The DNA of the CDR3 is TGTGCCAGCAGCTTACCTCGGAGGGGCGCAGAGGGTGAAGCTTTCTTT. V usage is TRBV11-1 and J usage is TRBJ1-1; maybe TRBD1 (5 bases). Germline values: CDR1 SGHAT, CDR2 FQDESV (reference sequence). With 2 bases removed from V and 7 bases from J, the gap between germline ends came to 20 bases. The CDR3 has 16 residues.

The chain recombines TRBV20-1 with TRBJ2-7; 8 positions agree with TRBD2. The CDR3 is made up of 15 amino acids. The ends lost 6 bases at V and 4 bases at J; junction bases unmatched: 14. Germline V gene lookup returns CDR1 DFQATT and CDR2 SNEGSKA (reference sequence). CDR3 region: CSAETSGSHDYEQYF. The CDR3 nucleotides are TGCAGTGCCGAAACTAGCGGATCCCACGATTACGAGCAGTACTTC.

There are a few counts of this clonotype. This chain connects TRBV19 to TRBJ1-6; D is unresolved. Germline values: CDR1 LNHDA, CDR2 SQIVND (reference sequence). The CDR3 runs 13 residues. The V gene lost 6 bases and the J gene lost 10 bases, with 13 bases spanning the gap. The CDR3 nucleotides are TGTGCCAGTAGGCCTTCCCCAGGATCACCCCTCCACTTT. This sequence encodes CASRPSPGSPLHF.

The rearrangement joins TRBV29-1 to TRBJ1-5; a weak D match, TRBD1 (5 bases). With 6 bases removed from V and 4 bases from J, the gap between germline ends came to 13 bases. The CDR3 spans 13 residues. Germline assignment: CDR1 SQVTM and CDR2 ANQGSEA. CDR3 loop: CSVQGGFNQPQHF. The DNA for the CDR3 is TGCAGCGTGCAGGGAGGATTTAATCAGCCCCAGCATTTT.

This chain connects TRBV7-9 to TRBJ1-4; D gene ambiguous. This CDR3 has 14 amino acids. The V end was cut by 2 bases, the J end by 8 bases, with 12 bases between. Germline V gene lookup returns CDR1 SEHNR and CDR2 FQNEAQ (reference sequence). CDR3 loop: CASSLLLDGEKLFF. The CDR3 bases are TGTGCCAGCAGCTTATTACTGGACGGGGAAAAACTGTTTTTT.

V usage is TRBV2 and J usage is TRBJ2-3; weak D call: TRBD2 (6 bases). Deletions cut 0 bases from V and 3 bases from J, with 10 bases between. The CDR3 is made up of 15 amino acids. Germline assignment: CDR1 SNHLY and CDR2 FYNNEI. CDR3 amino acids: CASSEATGVTDTQYF. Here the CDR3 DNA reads TGTGCCAGCAGTGAAGCGACGGGGGTGACAGATACGCAGTATTTT.

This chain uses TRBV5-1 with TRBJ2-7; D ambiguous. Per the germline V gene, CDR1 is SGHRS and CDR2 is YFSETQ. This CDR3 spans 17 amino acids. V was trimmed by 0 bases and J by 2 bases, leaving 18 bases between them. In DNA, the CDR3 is TGCGCCAGCAGCTTGGCCCTCCGAACAATTGGGCCCTACGAGCAGTACTTC. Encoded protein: CASSLALRTIGPYEQYF.

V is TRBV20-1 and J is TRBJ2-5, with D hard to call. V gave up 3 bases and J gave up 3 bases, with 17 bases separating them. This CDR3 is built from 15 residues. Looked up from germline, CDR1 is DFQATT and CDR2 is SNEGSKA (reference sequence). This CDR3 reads CSARPPLDVKETQYF. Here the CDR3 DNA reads TGCAGTGCTAGGCCTCCCCTAGACGTTAAAGAGACCCAGTACTTC.

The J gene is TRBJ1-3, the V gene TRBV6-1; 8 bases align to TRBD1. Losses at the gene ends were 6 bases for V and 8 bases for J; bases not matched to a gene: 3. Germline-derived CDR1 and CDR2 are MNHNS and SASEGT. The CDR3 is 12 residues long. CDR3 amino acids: CASSDRGHTIYF. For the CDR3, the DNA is TGTGCCAGCAGCGACAGGGGTCACACCATATATTTT.

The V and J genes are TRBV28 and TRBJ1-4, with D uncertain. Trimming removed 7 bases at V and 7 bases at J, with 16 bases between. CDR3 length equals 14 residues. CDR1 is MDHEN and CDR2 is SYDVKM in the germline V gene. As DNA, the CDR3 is TGTGCCAGCACCCCAACCCGGGAAGTTGAAAAACTGTTTTTT. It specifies CASTPTREVEKLFF.

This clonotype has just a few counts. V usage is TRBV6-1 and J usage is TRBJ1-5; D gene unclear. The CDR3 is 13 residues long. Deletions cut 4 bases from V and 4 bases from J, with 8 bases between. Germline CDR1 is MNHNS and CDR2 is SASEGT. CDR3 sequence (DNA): TGTGCCAGCAGTGGGGCCGATAATCAGCCCCAGCATTTT. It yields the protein CASSGADNQPQHF.

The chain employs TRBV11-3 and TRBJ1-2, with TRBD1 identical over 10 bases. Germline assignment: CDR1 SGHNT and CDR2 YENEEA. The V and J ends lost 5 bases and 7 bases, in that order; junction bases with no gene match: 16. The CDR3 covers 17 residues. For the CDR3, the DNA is TGTGCCAGCAGCGCTGGGGGGACAGGGGAGATTATGAGTGGCTACACCTTC. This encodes CASSAGGTGEIMSGYTF.

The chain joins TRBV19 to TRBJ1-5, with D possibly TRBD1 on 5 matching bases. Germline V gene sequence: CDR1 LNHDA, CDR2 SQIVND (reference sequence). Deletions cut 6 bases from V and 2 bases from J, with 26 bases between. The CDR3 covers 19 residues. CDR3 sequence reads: CASRKALRGMGYGNQPQHF. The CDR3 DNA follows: TGTGCCAGTAGGAAAGCTTTAAGGGGAATGGGCTATGGCAATCAGCCCCAGCATTTT.

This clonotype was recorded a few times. The CDR3 loop reads CASSYLGGTNEKLFF. The CDR3 DNA reads as TGTGCCAGCAGTTACCTGGGGGGAACTAATGAAAAACTGTTTTTT. V and J are TRBV6-5 and TRBJ1-4, with a possible D match to TRBD1 (5 bases). The V end lost 2 bases, the J end lost 1 base, and 8 bases lay between the germline ends. The CDR3 runs to 15 residues. CDR1 is MNHEY, CDR2 SVGAGI, per germline.

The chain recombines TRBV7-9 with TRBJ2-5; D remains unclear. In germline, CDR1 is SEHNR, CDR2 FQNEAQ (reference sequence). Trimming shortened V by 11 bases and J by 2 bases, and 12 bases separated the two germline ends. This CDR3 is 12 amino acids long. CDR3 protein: CAGGRAQETQYF. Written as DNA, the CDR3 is TGTGCCGGCGGACGCGCTCAAGAGACCCAGTACTTC.

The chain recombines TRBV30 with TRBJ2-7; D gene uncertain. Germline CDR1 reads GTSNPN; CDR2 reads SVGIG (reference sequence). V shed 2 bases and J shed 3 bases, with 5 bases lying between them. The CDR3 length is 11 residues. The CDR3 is CAWSLRYEQYF. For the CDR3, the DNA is TGTGCCTGGAGTCTACGCTACGAGCAGTACTTC. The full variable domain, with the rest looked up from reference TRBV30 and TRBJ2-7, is SQTIHQWPATLVQPVGSPLSLECTVEGTSNPNLYWYRQAAGRGLQLLFYSVGIGQISSEVPQNLSASRPQDRQFILSSKKLLLSDSGFYLCAWSLRYEQYFGPGTRLTVT.